The clone carrying this T cell receptor beta chain came up once. The data derive from a study of blood T cell repertoires in COVID-19. Sequencing was performed with immunoSEQ multiplex PCR; in TCRdb, only in-frame clones are kept and a portion is missing. This table has 150,000 to 200,000 clones, 88% appearing once. This CDR3 is 16 amino acids long. The V gene's germline CDR1 is GTSNPN and CDR2 SVGIG (reference sequence). Trimming took 5 bases from V and 0 from J, leaving 20 bases between them. The chain uses TRBV30 and TRBJ2-7; TRBD1 might be the D (6 bases). Sequencing was performed on peripheral blood. This clonotype originated in a man in his 70s with active or convalescent COVID-19. The DNA for the CDR3 is TGTGCCTGGGGCTCCAAGCAGGGGACATTCTCCTACGAGCAGTACTTC. Amino acids: CAWGSKQGTFSYEQYF.